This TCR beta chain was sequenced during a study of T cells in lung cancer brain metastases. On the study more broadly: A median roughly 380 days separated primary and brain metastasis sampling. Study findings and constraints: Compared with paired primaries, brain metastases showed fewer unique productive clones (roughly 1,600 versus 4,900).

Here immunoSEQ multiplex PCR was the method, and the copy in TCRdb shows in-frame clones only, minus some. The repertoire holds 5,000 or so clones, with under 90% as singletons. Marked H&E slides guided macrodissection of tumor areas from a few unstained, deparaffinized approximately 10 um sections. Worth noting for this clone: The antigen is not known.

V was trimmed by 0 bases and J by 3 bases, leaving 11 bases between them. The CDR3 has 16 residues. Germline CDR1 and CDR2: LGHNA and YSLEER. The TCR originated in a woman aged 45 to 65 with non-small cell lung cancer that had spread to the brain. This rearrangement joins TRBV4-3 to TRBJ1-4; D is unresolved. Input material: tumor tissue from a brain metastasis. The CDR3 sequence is CASSQEGGWSNEKLFF. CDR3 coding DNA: TGCGCCAGCAGCCAAGAGGGAGGTTGGTCTAATGAAAAACTGTTTTTT.